This passage covers 16 T cell receptor beta chains from one sample sequenced in a study of response to subunit inactivated influenza vaccine (dated by TCRdb to between 2018 and 2020). The library was built by means of RT-PCR. TCRdb records Illumina HiSeq 2500 as the sequencer. TCRdb itself trimmed the public reads at Q25 with fastp, ran MiXCR and retained productive beta chains. Under each unique CDR3 protein, matching rows form one entry showing the most common genes and DNA. This sample gives 200,000 to 250,000 distinct CDR3 sequences in total; more than 10% of them show up just once. In total, the top ten clones hold 7.5% to 10% of the sample. The sequenced sample was non-naive T cells sorted from PBMCs, obtained 14 to 15 days before vaccination. Explained via the paper, the cell subset or site label denotes: memory T cell fraction. Receptors originate from a man aged 50-59 years who received an inactivated influenza vaccine. Donor details come from another sample of the same person, matched by shared clones.

This clonotype was counted a few times. This chain uses TRBV30 with TRBJ2-3; TRBD2 matches 7 bases. V lost 6 bases, J lost 0 bases, and 3 bases stayed unmatched. Germline V gene sequence: CDR1 GTSNPN, CDR2 SVGIG (reference sequence). CDR3 length: 13 amino acids. CDR3 sequence (DNA): TGTGCCTGTAAGCGGGATAGCACAGATACGCAGTATTTT. The encoded protein is CACKRDSTDTQYF.

This clonotype has a count of ten or more. The chain couples TRBV5-1 to TRBJ2-1; D remains ambiguous. Trimming stripped 3 bases from V and 6 bases from J, with 10 bases between. CDR3 length: 13 amino acids. Germline CDR1 is SGHRS and CDR2 is YFSETQ. The CDR3 nucleotides read TGCGCCAGCAGCTCATTCAACAGCAATGAGCAGTTCTTC. The encoded protein is CASSSFNSNEQFF. Full variable domain (missing parts from reference TRBV5-1 and TRBJ2-1): KAGVTQTPRYLIKTRGQQVTLSCSPISGHRSVSWYQQTPGQGLQFLFEYFSETQRNKGNFPGRFSGRQFSNSRSEMNVSTLELGDSALYLCASSSFNSNEQFFGPGTRLTVL.

V and J are TRBV5-5 and TRBJ2-7; 9 nucleotides match TRBD1. CDR3 length: 16 amino acids. Looked up from germline, CDR1 is SGHKS and CDR2 is YYEKEE (reference sequence). The V segment lost 3 bases and the J segment 2 bases; nucleotides outside the gene matches: 9. CDR3 sequence: CASSSNPGQGAYEQYF. For the CDR3, the DNA is TGTGCCAGCAGCTCAAACCCGGGACAGGGAGCCTACGAGCAGTACTTC. The entire variable domain, with the rest obtained from reference TRBV5-5 and TRBJ2-7, is as follows: DAGVTQSPTHLIKTRGQQVTLRCSPISGHKSVSWYQQVLGQGPQFIFQYYEKEERGRGNFPDRFSARQFPNYSSELNVNALLLGDSALYLCASSSNPGQGAYEQYFGPGTRLTVT.

V is TRBV5-1 and J is TRBJ2-7; TRBD1 matches 8 bases. The ends lost 4 bases at V and 2 bases at J; junction bases unmatched: 14. The CDR3 is 17 residues long. Germline V gene data show CDR1 as SGHRS and CDR2 as YFSETQ. The DNA for the CDR3 is TGCGCCAGCAGCAGGGAGACAGGGGCTTCCCTTACCTACGAGCAGTACTTC. Translating it yields CASSRETGASLTYEQYF.

This sequence joins TRBV11-2 and TRBJ1-6, with D possibly being TRBD1 (6 bases). Germline CDR1 and CDR2: SGHAT and FQNNGV. Trimming took off 2 bases at V and 8 bases at J, with 13 bases between the two ends. The CDR3 spans 15 residues. Written as DNA, the CDR3 is TGTGCCAGCAGCTTAAGGGGGGCGAACGATTCACCCCTCCACTTT. Amino acid sequence: CASSLRGANDSPLHF.

The gene calls are TRBV10-3 and TRBJ2-2, with D possibly TRBD2 on 6 matching bases. The V end lost 6 bases, the J end lost 0 bases, and 8 bases lay between the germline ends. This CDR3 spans 14 amino acids. The germline V gene encodes CDR1 ENHRY and CDR2 SYGVKD. CDR3 protein: CAIRRGTNTGELFF. In DNA form, the CDR3 reads TGTGCCATCAGACGGGGGACGAACACCGGGGAGCTGTTTTTT.

This clonotype was detected ten times or more. The J gene is TRBJ1-6, the V gene TRBV27; 11 nucleotides line up with TRBD1. V lost 2 bases to trimming and J lost 9 bases; unmatched junction nucleotides: 3. CDR1 is MNHEY and CDR2 is SMNVEV in the germline V gene (reference sequence). The CDR3 consists of 15 residues. CDR3 DNA: TGTGCCAGCAGTTTAGTCGGGACAGGGGGTTCACCCCTCCACTTT. Its translation is CASSLVGTGGSPLHF.

This clonotype came up a few times. This chain joins TRBV7-8 and TRBJ2-2; tentatively, D is TRBD1 (5 bases). Germline assignment: CDR1 SGHVS and CDR2 FQNEAQ. The length of the CDR3 is 16 residues. V was cut by 2 bases and J by 2 bases, with 12 bases left in between. The CDR3 DNA follows: TGTGCCAGCAGCTTAAGGACACCCTTAAACACCGGGGAGCTGTTTTTT. This encodes CASSLRTPLNTGELFF.

The CDR3 is CASKVDRGRYGYTF. CDR3 bases: TGTGCCAGCAAGGTAGACAGGGGAAGGTATGGCTACACCTTC. The V gene is TRBV6-1, the J gene TRBJ1-2; 8 bases are shared with TRBD1. Trimming removed 7 bases from V and 5 bases from J; junction bases left unmatched: 9. The germline V gene encodes CDR1 MNHNS and CDR2 SASEGT. This CDR3 comprises 14 residues.

This clonotype was observed at least ten times. The J gene is TRBJ1-2, the V gene TRBV4-1, with D hard to call. Germline CDR1 is MGHRA and CDR2 is YSYEKL. The CDR3 runs to 12 residues. Trimming cost V 3 bases and J 1 base, with 3 bases left between them. Here the CDR3 DNA reads TGCGCCAGCAGCCACCGTAACTATGGCTACACCTTC. This codes for CASSHRNYGYTF.

The chain recombines TRBV30 with TRBJ2-1; 7 bases are a match to TRBD2. The germline V gene has CDR1 GTSNPN and CDR2 SVGIG (reference sequence). The CDR3 is 13 residues long. The V gene end was trimmed by 0 bases and the J gene end by 5 bases; junction bases not matched to a gene: 1. DNA of the CDR3: TGTGCCTGGAGTGTCAGCGGGAACAATGAGCAGTTCTTC. As protein: CAWSVSGNNEQFF.

V is TRBV5-1 and J is TRBJ2-3, with 8 bases that match TRBD2. The CDR3 loop spans 16 amino acids. Germline CDR1 reads SGHRS; CDR2 reads YFSETQ. V shed 2 bases, J shed 0 bases, and the junction held 5 bases outside the gene matches. CDR3 sequence (DNA): TGCGCCAGCAGCTTTGCCGGGAGGGCGAGCACAGATACGCAGTATTTT. It encodes CASSFAGRASTDTQYF.

Regarding this clonotype: The junction departs from germline at one end; a sequencing error may be responsible. The chain is built from TRBV4-3 and TRBJ2-3; no reliable D call. The CDR3 is 14 amino acids. Germline lookup yields CDR1 LGHNA and CDR2 YSLEER. The CDR3, as DNA: TGCGCCAGCAGCCAAGATCATCCCACAGATTCGCAGTATTTT. Residues: CASSQDHPTDSQYF.

The rearrangement joins TRBV7-2 to TRBJ2-3; TRBD2 matches at 11 bases. The V and J ends lost 2 bases and 3 bases, in that order; junction bases with no gene match: 7. This CDR3 has 17 residues. Per germline, CDR1 SGHTA and CDR2 FQGNSA. The CDR3 reads CASSLYVRTSGTDTQYF. CDR3 DNA: TGTGCCAGCAGCTTATATGTTAGGACTAGCGGGACAGATACGCAGTATTTT.

Only a few counts were recorded for this clonotype. This chain uses TRBV7-2 with TRBJ1-5; D might be TRBD1 (5 bases). With 7 bases removed from V and 7 bases from J, the gap between germline ends came to 11 bases. Germline lookup yields CDR1 SGHTA and CDR2 FQGNSA. This CDR3 is built from 12 residues. The CDR3 sequence is CASTEGWQPQHF. For the CDR3, the DNA is TGTGCCAGCACGGAGGGGTGGCAGCCCCAGCATTTT. The variable domain in full, completed from reference TRBV7-2 and TRBJ1-5, reads GAGVSQSPSNKVTEKGKDVELRCDPISGHTALYWYRQSLGQGLEFLIYFQGNSAPDKSGLPSDRFSAERTGGSVSTLTIQRTQQEDSAVYLCASTEGWQPQHFGDGTRLSIL.

At least ten counts were recorded for this clonotype. The V and J genes are TRBV7-9 and TRBJ1-1; no definite D call. Germline values: CDR1 SEHNR, CDR2 FQNEAQ (reference sequence). CDR3 size: 13 residues. V shed 4 bases and J shed 0 bases, with 6 bases lying between them. CDR3 amino acids: CASSSTMNTEAFF. DNA of the CDR3: TGTGCCAGCAGCTCTACCATGAACACTGAAGCTTTCTTT.